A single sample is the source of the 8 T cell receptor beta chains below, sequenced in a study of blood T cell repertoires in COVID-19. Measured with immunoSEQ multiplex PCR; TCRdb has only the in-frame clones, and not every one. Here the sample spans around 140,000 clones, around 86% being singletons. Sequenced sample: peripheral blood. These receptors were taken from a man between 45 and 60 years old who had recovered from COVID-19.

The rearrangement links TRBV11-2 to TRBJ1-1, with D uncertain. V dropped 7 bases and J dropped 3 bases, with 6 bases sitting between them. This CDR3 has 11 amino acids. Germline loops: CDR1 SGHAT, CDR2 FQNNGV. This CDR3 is CASTGYTEAFF. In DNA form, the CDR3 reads TGTGCCAGCACGGGGTACACTGAAGCTTTCTTT. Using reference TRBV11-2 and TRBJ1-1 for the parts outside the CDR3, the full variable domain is EAGVAQSPRYKIIEKRQSVAFWCNPISGHATLYWYQQILGQGPKLLIQFQNNGVVDDSQLPKDRFSAERLKGVDSTLKIQPAKLEDSAVYLCASTGYTEAFFGQGTRLTVV.

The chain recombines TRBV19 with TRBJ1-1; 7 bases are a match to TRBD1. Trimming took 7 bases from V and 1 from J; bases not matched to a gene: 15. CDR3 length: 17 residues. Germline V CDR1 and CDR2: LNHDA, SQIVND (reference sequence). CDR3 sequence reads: CASTSSGRQGRNTEAFF. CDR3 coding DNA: TGTGCCAGTACCTCGTCGGGAAGACAGGGACGGAACACTGAAGCTTTCTTT.

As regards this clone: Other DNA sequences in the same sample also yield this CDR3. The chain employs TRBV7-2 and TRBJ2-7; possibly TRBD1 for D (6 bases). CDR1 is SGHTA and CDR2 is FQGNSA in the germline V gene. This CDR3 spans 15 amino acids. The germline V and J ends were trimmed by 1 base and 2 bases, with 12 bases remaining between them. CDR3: CASSLGGQGPYEQYF. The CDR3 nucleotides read TGTGCCAGCAGCTTAGGAGGCCAGGGGCCCTACGAGCAGTACTTC. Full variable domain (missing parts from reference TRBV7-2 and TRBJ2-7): GAGVSQSPSNKVTEKGKDVELRCDPISGHTALYWYRQSLGQGLEFLIYFQGNSAPDKSGLPSDRFSAERTGGSVSTLTIQRTQQEDSAVYLCASSLGGQGPYEQYFGPGTRLTVT.

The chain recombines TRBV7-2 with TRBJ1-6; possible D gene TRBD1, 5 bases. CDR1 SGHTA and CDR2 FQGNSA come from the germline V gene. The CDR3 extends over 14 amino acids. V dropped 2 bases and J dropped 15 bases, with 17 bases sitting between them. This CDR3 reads CASSLSQAPRSLHF. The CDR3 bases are TGTGCCAGCAGCTTATCACAGGCCCCGAGGAGCCTCCACTTT. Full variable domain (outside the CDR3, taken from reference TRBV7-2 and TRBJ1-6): GAGVSQSPSNKVTEKGKDVELRCDPISGHTALYWYRQSLGQGLEFLIYFQGNSAPDKSGLPSDRFSAERTGGSVSTLTIQRTQQEDSAVYLCASSLSQAPRSLHFGNGTRLTVT.

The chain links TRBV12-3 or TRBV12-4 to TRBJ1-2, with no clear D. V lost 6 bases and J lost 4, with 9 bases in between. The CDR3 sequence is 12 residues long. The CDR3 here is CASRAEVYGYTF. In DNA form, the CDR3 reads TGTGCCAGCAGGGCTGAAGTCTATGGCTACACCTTC.

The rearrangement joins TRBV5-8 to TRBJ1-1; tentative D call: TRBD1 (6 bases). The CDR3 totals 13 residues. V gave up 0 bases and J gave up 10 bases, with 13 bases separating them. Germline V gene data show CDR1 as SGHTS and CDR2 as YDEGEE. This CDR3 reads CASSLGVRGGAFF. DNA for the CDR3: TGTGCCAGCAGCTTGGGGGTCAGGGGCGGAGCTTTCTTT.

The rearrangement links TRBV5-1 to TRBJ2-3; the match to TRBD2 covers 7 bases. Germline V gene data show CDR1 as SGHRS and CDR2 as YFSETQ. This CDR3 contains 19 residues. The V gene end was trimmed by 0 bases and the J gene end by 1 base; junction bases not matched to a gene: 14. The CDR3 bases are TGCGCCAGCAGCTTGGGGTTAAACTATAGGGCGGGGGGCACAGATACGCAGTATTTT. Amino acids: CASSLGLNYRAGGTDTQYF.

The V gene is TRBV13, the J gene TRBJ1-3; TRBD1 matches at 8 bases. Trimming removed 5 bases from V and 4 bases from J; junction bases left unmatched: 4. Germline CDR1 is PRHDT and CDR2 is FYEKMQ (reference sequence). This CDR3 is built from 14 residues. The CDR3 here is CASSNRGAGNTIYF. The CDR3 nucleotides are TGTGCCAGCAGCAACAGGGGGGCCGGAAACACCATATATTTT.